A single sample is the source of the 11 T cell receptor beta chains below, sequenced in a study of early T cells in non-severe SARS-CoV-2 infection. TCRdb reanalysed the 5' RACE reads using MiXCR and keeps one entry per CDR3 protein. The sample consists of 84,000 or so distinct CDR3 sequences, more than 13% of them appearing once. What was sequenced was whole blood. The receptors stem from an adult who was a healthcare worker with PCR-confirmed SARS-CoV-2 infection or an uninfected control (not recorded which).

V gene TRBV10-3 combines with J gene TRBJ2-1; 8 nucleotides line up with TRBD1. The CDR3 length is 16 residues. CDR1 and CDR2 (germline): ENHRY, SYGVKD. The V segment lost 2 bases and the J segment 6 bases; nucleotides outside the gene matches: 9. The CDR3 loop reads CAISEPDREPRNEQFF. The CDR3, as DNA: TGTGCCATCAGTGAGCCGGACAGGGAACCCCGCAATGAGCAGTTCTTC.

This clonotype was counted many times. V usage is TRBV2 and J usage is TRBJ1-4; D remains unclear. Germline V gives CDR1 SNHLY, CDR2 FYNNEI. CDR3 length: 13 amino acids. The V and J ends lost 5 bases and 4 bases respectively, with 8 bases between them. The CDR3 reads CASSWKINEKLFF. CDR3 DNA: TGTGCCAGCAGTTGGAAGATTAATGAAAAACTGTTTTTT.

This clonotype has more than one count but fewer than ten. V usage is TRBV12-3 or TRBV12-4 and J usage is TRBJ2-3; 7 nucleotides line up with TRBD2. Trimming removed 1 base from V and 1 base from J; junction bases left unmatched: 5. This CDR3 has 16 amino acids. The CDR3 sequence: CASSLEVGGGTDTQYF. The CDR3 DNA reads TGTGCCAGCAGTTTAGAAGTGGGGGGGGGCACAGATACGCAGTATTTT.

V gene TRBV9 combines with J gene TRBJ2-3, with D possibly matching TRBD2 (5 bases). From germline, CDR1 is SGDLS and CDR2 YYNGEE. Trimming cost V 6 bases and J 5 bases, with 19 bases left between them. The CDR3 loop spans 15 amino acids. This CDR3 is CASTQAGGAIDTQYF. The CDR3 nucleotides are TGTGCCAGCACCCAGGCCGGAGGCGCGATAGATACGCAGTATTTT.

The sample holds many counts of this clonotype. This chain links TRBV7-9 with TRBJ1-6; TRBD1 is a possible D gene (5 bases). V lost 5 bases, J lost 7 bases, and 15 bases lay in between. Germline CDR1 and CDR2: SEHNR and FQNEAQ (reference sequence). The length of the CDR3 is 15 residues. CDR3 amino acids: CASSLQGRGNSPLHF. The CDR3 bases are TGTGCCAGCAGCCTACAAGGACGGGGGAATTCACCCCTCCACTTT. Drawing the rest from reference TRBV7-9 and TRBJ1-6, the complete variable domain is DTGVSQNPRHKITKRGQNVTFRCDPISEHNRLYWYRQTLGQGPEFLTYFQNEAQLEKSRLLSDRFSAERPKGSFSTLEIQRTEQGDSAMYLCASSLQGRGNSPLHFGNGTRLTVT.

This clonotype has ten or more counts. CDR3 coding DNA: TGTGCCAGCAGCTTATACGGCTTCTCTGGAAACACCATATATTTT. It specifies CASSLYGFSGNTIYF. The V gene is TRBV7-2, the J gene TRBJ1-3, with D unclear. Germline values: CDR1 SGHTA, CDR2 FQGNSA. Trimming took 2 bases from V and 0 from J, leaving 8 bases between them. CDR3 length: 15 amino acids.

This clonotype has just a few counts. The chain employs TRBV5-1 and TRBJ2-5, with D uncertain. Trimming shortened V by 0 bases and J by 4 bases, and 7 bases separated the two germline ends. CDR3 length equals 13 residues. Germline V lookup: CDR1 SGHRS, CDR2 YFSETQ. The DNA for the CDR3 is TGCGCCAGCAGCTTGGGTCTGAGAGAGACCCAGTACTTC. It encodes CASSLGLRETQYF.

This clonotype has only a few counts. The chain employs TRBV11-2 and TRBJ2-3, with 14 bases identical to TRBD2. This CDR3 is 17 amino acids long. CDR1 is SGHAT, CDR2 FQNNGV, per germline. Trimming at V came to 3 bases and at J to 2 bases, leaving 4 bases not matched to a gene. CDR3 region: CASSFRGLAGVTDTQYF. DNA for the CDR3: TGTGCCAGCAGCTTTAGGGGACTAGCGGGGGTCACAGATACGCAGTATTTT.

The V gene is TRBV6-5, the J gene TRBJ1-2; D is possibly TRBD1 (6 bases). Per the germline V gene, CDR1 is MNHEY and CDR2 is SVGAGI. CDR3 length equals 14 residues. Trimming cost V 7 bases and J 4 bases, with 16 bases left between them. The CDR3 spells CASTPSRDIYGYTF. DNA for the CDR3: TGTGCCAGCACCCCTTCCCGGGACATCTATGGCTACACCTTC.

This clonotype was seen a handful of times. Sequence at one end of the junction differs from germline and may be a read error. The rearrangement uses TRBV6-1 and TRBJ1-1; D may be TRBD1 (5 bases). From germline, CDR1 is MNHNS and CDR2 SASEGT. CDR3 length: 14 amino acids. CDR3 in amino acids: CASCESQGNTEAFF. The CDR3 nucleotides are TGTGCCAGCTGTGAGTCGCAGGGGAACACTGAAGCTTTCTTT.

This clonotype appeared many times. The chain recombines TRBV7-9 with TRBJ2-1; possibly TRBD1 or TRBD2 for D (6 bases each). Trimming removed 2 bases at V and 7 bases at J, with 15 bases between. CDR1 and CDR2 from the germline V gene are SEHNR and FQNEAQ (reference sequence). The CDR3 spans 15 residues. The chain's CDR3 is CASSLRVTGANEQFF. In DNA, the CDR3 is TGTGCCAGCAGCTTAAGGGTAACGGGGGCGAATGAGCAGTTCTTC.